A single sample gave rise to the 27 T cell receptor beta chains below, sequenced in a study of glioma-infiltrating T cells after dendritic cell vaccination. Clones were read by immunoSEQ multiplex PCR, and TCRdb kept only the in-frame ones, dropping some. The sample includes about 30,000 clones, 90% of them seen just once. Sequencing used blood, obtained before dendritic cell vaccination. These TCRs come from a human donor with glioblastoma.

In DNA form, the CDR3 reads TGTGCCAGCAGCTTAGATATGACAGGGGAGGACACTGAAGCTTTCTTT. It is translated as CASSLDMTGEDTEAFF. This chain uses TRBV7-9 with TRBJ1-1; 8 nucleotides agree with TRBD1. Germline CDR1 and CDR2: SEHNR and FQNEAQ (reference sequence). CDR3 length: 16 residues. V shed 1 base and J 3 bases; nucleotides not matched to a gene: 7.

The V and J genes are TRBV10-3 and TRBJ2-1; TRBD2 matches 7 bases. The V segment lost 8 bases and the J segment 0 bases; nucleotides outside the gene matches: 7. CDR1 ENHRY and CDR2 SYGVKD come from the germline V gene. The CDR3 has 15 residues. CDR3 bases: TGTGCCATCTCCGGGGGGATAAGCTCCTACAATGAGCAGTTCTTC. Amino acids: CAISGGISSYNEQFF.

J is TRBJ2-5 and V is TRBV18; TRBD1 might be the D (5 bases). The ends were cut back, 3 bases at V and 5 bases at J, with 10 bases in the middle. The germline V gene has CDR1 KGHSH and CDR2 LQKENI. This CDR3 region has 13 residues. CDR3 bases: TGTGCCAGCTCACCGTTAGGGGCGGAGACCCAGTACTTC. It translates to CASSPLGAETQYF.

CDR3 loop: CASSLGGAGELFF. Written as DNA, the CDR3 is TGTGCCAGCAGCTTAGGGGGGGCCGGGGAGCTGTTTTTT. This chain uses TRBV11-3 with TRBJ2-2, with D possibly TRBD2 on 6 matching bases. This CDR3 spans 13 amino acids. The germline gives CDR1 SGHNT, CDR2 YENEEA. Trimming removed 1 base from V and 6 bases from J, with 6 bases in between. The whole variable domain, remainder taken from reference TRBV11-3 and TRBJ2-2, is EAGVVQSPRYKIIEKKQPVAFWCNPISGHNTLYWYLQNLGQGPELLIRYENEEAVDDSQLPKDRFSAERLKGVDSTLKIQPAELGDSAVYLCASSLGGAGELFFGEGSRLTVL.

The chain has TRBV7-6 and TRBJ2-1; maybe TRBD1 (5 bases). Germline V lookup: CDR1 SGHVS, CDR2 FNYEAQ. There are 17 residues in the CDR3. With 5 bases removed from V and 5 bases from J, the gap between germline ends came to 22 bases. The CDR3 region is CASSIKQDTLKNNEQFF. The CDR3 DNA reads TGTGCCAGCAGCATCAAACAGGACACTCTAAAAAACAATGAGCAGTTCTTC.

V gene TRBV7-2 combines with J gene TRBJ1-1; TRBD1 aligns across 8 bases. Germline CDR1 and CDR2: SGHTA and FQGNSA. CDR3 length equals 14 residues. The junction had 10 bases not matched to a gene; V was cut back by 6 bases and J by 7 bases. DNA for the CDR3: TGTGCCAGCAGTTCGCCGACAGGGGAACTTGAAGCTTTCTTT. Amino acid sequence: CASSSPTGELEAFF. Full variable domain (missing parts from reference TRBV7-2 and TRBJ1-1): GAGVSQSPSNKVTEKGKDVELRCDPISGHTALYWYRQSLGQGLEFLIYFQGNSAPDKSGLPSDRFSAERTGGSVSTLTIQRTQQEDSAVYLCASSSPTGELEAFFGQGTRLTVV.

V usage is TRBV7-9 and J usage is TRBJ2-7, with TRBD1 matching over 7 bases. The CDR3 loop spans 13 amino acids. Germline CDR1 SEHNR, CDR2 FQNEAQ (reference sequence). V shed 5 bases, J shed 4 bases, and the junction held 5 bases outside the gene matches. For the CDR3, the DNA is TGTGCCAGCAGCCCCCAGGGGGAGTACGAGCAGTACTTC. Protein: CASSPQGEYEQYF.

The V call is TRBV19, the J call TRBJ1-4; D gene unclear. Trimming took 7 bases from V and 2 from J, leaving 20 bases between them. In germline, CDR1 is LNHDA, CDR2 SQIVND (reference sequence). The CDR3 extends over 17 amino acids. The DNA for the CDR3 is TGTGCCAGTACTTCCCCTTCGCGGGGTATGACTAATGAAAAACTGTTTTTT. Amino acids: CASTSPSRGMTNEKLFF. The full variable domain, in which reference TRBV19 and TRBJ1-4 provide the parts outside the CDR3, is DGGITQSPKYLFRKEGQNVTLSCEQNLNHDAMYWYRQDPGQGLRLIYYSQIVNDFQKGDIAEGYSVSREKKESFPLTVTSAQKNPTAFYLCASTSPSRGMTNEKLFFGSGTQLSVL.

The genes are TRBV19 and TRBJ2-3, with TRBD1 matching 9 bases. CDR3 length: 14 amino acids. J gave up 3 bases and V 7 bases, and 5 bases lay outside the gene matches. The germline V gene encodes CDR1 LNHDA and CDR2 SQIVND (reference sequence). The CDR3 here is CASTKQGATDTQYF. CDR3 nucleotides: TGTGCCAGTACCAAACAGGGGGCAACAGATACGCAGTATTTT.

In its sample, this clone was seen a few times. J is TRBJ2-1 and V is TRBV6-6, with TRBD1 identical over 11 bases. The CDR3 consists of 15 residues. Germline V gene lookup returns CDR1 MNHNY and CDR2 SVGAGI (reference sequence). V was clipped by 6 bases and J by 14 bases; unmatched bases: 15. The DNA for the CDR3 is TGTGCCAGCAGAAACGGACAGGGGGCTAAAAAGCGGAAGTTCTTC. As protein: CASRNGQGAKKRKFF.

V is TRBV7-2 and J is TRBJ2-5; 13 bases map to TRBD2. CDR1 and CDR2 (germline): SGHTA, FQGNSA. The CDR3 runs 18 residues. Trimming cost V 2 bases and J 1 base; bases outside gene matches: 7. CDR3 sequence reads: CASSLMRTSGGSQETQYF. DNA of the CDR3: TGTGCCAGCAGCTTAATGAGGACTAGCGGGGGTAGCCAAGAGACCCAGTACTTC.

The chain has TRBV10-2 and TRBJ1-2; D is undetermined. Per germline, CDR1 WSHSY and CDR2 SAAADI. V lost 5 bases to trimming and J lost 4 bases, with 23 bases between them. The CDR3 is 17 amino acids. CDR3 nucleotides: TGCGCCAGCAGTCCCCCCGGAGGAGAGACCCTTGGCTATGGCTACACCTTC. Translation: CASSPPGGETLGYGYTF.

The chain couples TRBV27 to TRBJ1-2, with 10 nucleotides matching TRBD1. With V trimmed by 7 bases and J by 4 bases, 9 bases remained unmatched. CDR1 is MNHEY and CDR2 is SMNVEV in the germline V gene (reference sequence). CDR3 length: 15 residues. The CDR3 is CASTTLGTGAYGYTF. DNA for the CDR3: TGTGCCAGCACCACGCTCGGGACAGGGGCCTATGGCTACACCTTC.

The genes are TRBV19 and TRBJ1-5, with 8 positions matching TRBD1. The J segment lost 6 bases and the V segment lost 5 bases, leaving 15 bases of the junction unmatched. Germline V gene sequence: CDR1 LNHDA, CDR2 SQIVND (reference sequence). This CDR3 comprises 17 residues. This CDR3 is CASSWWGDPGGSQPQHF. In DNA, the CDR3 is TGTGCCAGTAGTTGGTGGGGGGACCCAGGGGGCAGTCAGCCCCAGCATTTT.

This rearrangement joins TRBV19 to TRBJ1-1; D is perhaps TRBD1 (5 bases). This CDR3 is built from 13 residues. The germline V and J ends were trimmed by 1 base and 4 bases, with 7 bases remaining between them. Germline-derived CDR1 and CDR2 are LNHDA and SQIVND (reference sequence). The CDR3 sequence is CASSIGQSTEAFF. In DNA, the CDR3 is TGTGCCAGTAGTATAGGACAGAGCACTGAAGCTTTCTTT.

There are a few counts of this clone. CDR3 in amino acids: CASRLYVRGSQHF. CDR3 bases: TGTGCAAGTCGCCTATACGTGAGGGGGTCCCAGCATTTT. The V call is TRBV12-2, the J call TRBJ1-5; TRBD1, the D gene given by the table, was not confirmed from the DNA. TRBV12-2 is recorded as a pseudogene. The CDR3 totals 13 residues.

This clone was recorded once. V and J are TRBV5-1 and TRBJ2-4; 10 positions agree with TRBD1. V lost 4 bases to trimming and J lost 1 base; unmatched junction nucleotides: 5. The germline V gene has CDR1 SGHRS and CDR2 YFSETQ. The CDR3 is 16 residues long. CDR3 region: CASSPGQGEAKNIQYF. Here the CDR3 DNA reads TGCGCCAGCAGCCCCGGACAGGGGGAGGCCAAAAACATTCAGTACTTC.

This chain links TRBV25-1 with TRBJ1-1; D not resolved. The CDR3 has 13 residues. Germline assignment: CDR1 MGHDK and CDR2 SYGVNS. V lost 0 bases and J 11 bases, leaving 13 bases between the germline ends. The CDR3 region has the DNA TGTGCCAGCAGTGAATACGTAGACACTGCGGCTTTCTTT. Its translation: CASSEYVDTAAFF.

The chain employs TRBV2 and TRBJ2-3; tentative D call: TRBD2 (6 bases). In germline, CDR1 is SNHLY, CDR2 FYNNEI. The CDR3 is 17 residues long. The V end lost 6 bases, the J end lost 6 bases, and 25 bases lay between the germline ends. The CDR3 DNA reads TGTGCCAGCAGCGAGGTTGGGACTGGCGATTTTCGGGATACGCAGTATTTT. Amino acids: CASSEVGTGDFRDTQYF.

The chain combines TRBV5-1 with TRBJ1-3; D gene uncertain. Germline assignment: CDR1 SGHRS and CDR2 YFSETQ. The CDR3 totals 15 residues. V lost 0 bases and J lost 3, with 10 bases in between. The CDR3 DNA follows: TGCGCCAGCAGCTTGGGCCAGAAAAATGGAAACACCATATATTTT. Its translation is CASSLGQKNGNTIYF.

The chain uses TRBV6-5 and TRBJ2-7; no clear D gene. Looked up from germline, CDR1 is MNHEY and CDR2 is SVGAGI. CDR3 length equals 14 residues. V shed 3 bases and J shed 3 bases, with 12 bases lying between them. CDR3 sequence: CASSYSARNYEQYF. The CDR3 nucleotides are TGTGCCAGCAGTTATAGTGCCCGCAACTACGAGCAGTACTTC.

V usage is TRBV19 and J usage is TRBJ2-7; D possibly corresponds to TRBD2 (5 bases). V lost 4 bases, J lost 0 bases, and 13 bases lay in between. Germline CDR1 LNHDA, CDR2 SQIVND (reference sequence). This CDR3 spans 15 amino acids. CDR3 sequence (DNA): TGTGCCAGTAGTACGTCCCCGGGGAGCTCCTACGAGCAGTACTTC. Amino acids: CASSTSPGSSYEQYF. Filled out from reference TRBV19 and TRBJ2-7, the complete variable domain reads DGGITQSPKYLFRKEGQNVTLSCEQNLNHDAMYWYRQDPGQGLRLIYYSQIVNDFQKGDIAEGYSVSREKKESFPLTVTSAQKNPTAFYLCASSTSPGSSYEQYFGPGTRLTVT.

Written as DNA, the CDR3 is TGTGCCAGCAGCTTCGCCCTAGCGGGGGGGCCTAAGGACCACGAGCAGTACTTC. It codes for CASSFALAGGPKDHEQYF. V is TRBV7-8 and J is TRBJ2-7, with TRBD2 identical over 12 bases. The CDR3 is 18 amino acids. The germline gives CDR1 SGHVS, CDR2 FQNEAQ. The V and J ends lost 3 bases and 5 bases, in that order; junction bases with no gene match: 14. Full variable domain (outside the CDR3, taken from reference TRBV7-8 and TRBJ2-7): GAGVSQSPRYKVAKRGQDVALRCDPISGHVSLFWYQQALGQGPEFLTYFQNEAQLDKSGLPSDRFFAERPEGSVSTLKIQRTQQEDSAVYLCASSFALAGGPKDHEQYFGPGTRLTVT.

The V and J genes are TRBV10-1 and TRBJ2-2; 10 nucleotides line up with TRBD1. The length of the CDR3 is 17 residues. In germline, CDR1 is WNHNN, CDR2 SYGVQD (reference sequence). The ends lost 3 bases at V and 1 base at J; junction bases unmatched: 5. CDR3 nucleotide sequence: TGCGCCAGCAGTGACTCGACAGGGGGCCTGAACACCGGGGAGCTGTTTTTT. Amino acid sequence: CASSDSTGGLNTGELFF.

This chain uses TRBV5-4 with TRBJ2-5; tentative D call: TRBD2 (5 bases). In germline, CDR1 is SGHNT, CDR2 YYREEE (reference sequence). This CDR3 has 13 residues. Trimming shortened V by 2 bases and J by 4 bases, and 9 bases separated the two germline ends. In nucleotides, the CDR3 is TGTGCCAGCAGCTTACGGCTAGCAGAGACCCAGTACTTC. Protein: CASSLRLAETQYF.

The chain joins TRBV27 to TRBJ2-4; a weak D match, TRBD1 (6 bases). From germline, CDR1 is MNHEY and CDR2 SMNVEV (reference sequence). Trimming stripped 10 bases from V and 0 bases from J, with 13 bases between. The CDR3 has 14 amino acids. The CDR3 coding sequence is TGTGCCACCCCAGGGGAGTTAGCCAAAAACATTCAGTACTTC. It yields the protein CATPGELAKNIQYF.

The J gene is TRBJ2-7, the V gene TRBV7-8; the match to TRBD1 covers 8 bases. Germline values: CDR1 SGHVS, CDR2 FQNEAQ. V lost 4 bases, J lost 6 bases, and 5 bases stayed unmatched. This CDR3 region has 13 residues. The CDR3 sequence: CASSSSGTGEQYF. CDR3 bases: TGTGCCAGCAGCTCGTCCGGGACAGGCGAGCAGTACTTC. Supplemented by reference TRBV7-8 and TRBJ2-7, the full variable domain reads GAGVSQSPRYKVAKRGQDVALRCDPISGHVSLFWYQQALGQGPEFLTYFQNEAQLDKSGLPSDRFFAERPEGSVSTLKIQRTQQEDSAVYLCASSSSGTGEQYFGPGTRLTVT.